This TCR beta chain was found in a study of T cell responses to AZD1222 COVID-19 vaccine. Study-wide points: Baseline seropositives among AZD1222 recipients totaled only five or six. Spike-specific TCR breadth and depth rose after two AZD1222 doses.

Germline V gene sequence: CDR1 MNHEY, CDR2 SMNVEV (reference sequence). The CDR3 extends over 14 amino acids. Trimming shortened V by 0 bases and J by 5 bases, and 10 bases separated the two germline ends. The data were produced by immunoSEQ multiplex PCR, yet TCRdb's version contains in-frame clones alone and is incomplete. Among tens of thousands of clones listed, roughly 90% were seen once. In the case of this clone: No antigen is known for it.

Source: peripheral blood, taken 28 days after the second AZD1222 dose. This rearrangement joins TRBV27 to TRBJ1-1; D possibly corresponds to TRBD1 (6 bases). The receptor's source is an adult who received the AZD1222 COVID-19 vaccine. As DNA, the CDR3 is TGTGCCAGCAGTTTATCGGACAGTGGAACTGAAGCTTTCTTT. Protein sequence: CASSLSDSGTEAFF.